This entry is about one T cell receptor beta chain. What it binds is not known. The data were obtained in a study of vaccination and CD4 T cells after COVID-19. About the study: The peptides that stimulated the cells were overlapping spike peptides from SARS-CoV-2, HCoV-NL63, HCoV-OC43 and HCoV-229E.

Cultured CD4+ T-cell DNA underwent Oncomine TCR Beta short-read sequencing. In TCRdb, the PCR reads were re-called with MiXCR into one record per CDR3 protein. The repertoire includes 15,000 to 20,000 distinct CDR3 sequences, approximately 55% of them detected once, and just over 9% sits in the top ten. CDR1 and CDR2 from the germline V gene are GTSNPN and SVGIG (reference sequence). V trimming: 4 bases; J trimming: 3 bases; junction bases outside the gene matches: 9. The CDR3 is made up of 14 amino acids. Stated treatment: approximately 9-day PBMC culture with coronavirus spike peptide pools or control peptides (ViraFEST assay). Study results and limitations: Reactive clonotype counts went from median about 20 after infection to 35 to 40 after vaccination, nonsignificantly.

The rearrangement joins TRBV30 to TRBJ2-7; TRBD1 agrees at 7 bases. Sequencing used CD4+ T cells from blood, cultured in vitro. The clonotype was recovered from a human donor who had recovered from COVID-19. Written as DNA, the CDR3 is TGTGCCTGGAATGCCGGGACAGCCCACTACGAGCAGTACTTC. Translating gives CAWNAGTAHYEQYF.